The clone carrying this T cell receptor beta chain is judged medium-sized. Time point denoted: after trial treatment. This sample's treatment: LDRT plus nivolumab, ipilimumab, low-dose cyclophosphamide and aspirin (RACIN trial). The data were taken from a study of low-dose radiotherapy and immunotherapy resistance in tumors. Study at large: Treatment of Cohort 1 consisted of 0.5 Gy per fraction every 2 weeks, adding up to 6.5 Gy. Both drugs were delivered intravenously to patients (nivolumab 240 mg every two weeks and ipilimumab 1 mg/kg every six weeks). Intravenous cyclophosphamide at 200 mg/m2 preceded radiation and immunotherapy by one day, every two weeks.

Gene-specific TRAV and TRBV primers were used for first-strand cDNA, covering alpha and beta chains. With a V-primer adapter and a constant-region primer, TCRs were amplified for roughly 20 PCR cycles. TCRdb called the reads again in MiXCR, with one record for every CDR3 protein. Of around 60,000 distinct CDR3 sequences in the sample, around 23% are singletons; the top ten hold approximately 7.2%. Germline CDR1 and CDR2: SQVTM and ANQGSEA. The CDR3 is made up of 12 amino acids. The V and J ends lost 5 bases and 1 base respectively, with 8 bases between them. The specimen comprised PBMCs, sampled after low-dose radiotherapy plus immunotherapy. The genes are TRBV29-1 and TRBJ2-5; no reliable D call. This clonotype was obtained from a male donor with prostate cancer. The CDR3 loop reads CSVKGFQETQYF. For the CDR3, the DNA is TGCAGCGTTAAAGGTTTCCAAGAGACCCAGTACTTC.